The 9 T cell receptor beta chains below all came from one sample that was sequenced in a study of regulatory T cells in long-lasting Graves disease. As for time point: newly diagnosed GD, antithyroid drugs for less than 3 months. Following extraction of RNA from PBMCs, that RNA was used to make the TCR library. Arm-PCR of CDR3 regions and iRepertoire HTBI primers were used to build TCR beta libraries. Via MiXCR, TCRdb re-called the multiplex PCR reads, giving one row per CDR3 protein. The profile shows some 350,000 distinct CDR3 sequences, roughly 17% of them singletons. These records were also assigned to another study, of T cells in Graves' hyperthyroidism and ophthalmopathy.

The specimen comprised peripheral blood mononuclear cells (PBMCs), sampled at new diagnosis, from a patient treated with antithyroid drugs. The receptor source for this set is a woman under 30 with Graves disease.

This clonotype showed up many times. This chain uses TRBV2 with TRBJ2-7; TRBD1 aligns across 7 bases. Germline loops: CDR1 SNHLY, CDR2 FYNNEI. Trimming took 8 bases from V and 4 from J; bases not matched to a gene: 8. This CDR3 spans 13 amino acids. The CDR3 loop is CASAPQGLYEQYF. DNA of the CDR3: TGTGCCAGCGCCCCACAGGGGTTATACGAGCAGTACTTC.

This clonotype came up many times. This rearrangement joins TRBV3-1 to TRBJ2-5; TRBD2 agrees at 7 bases. V lost 6 bases to trimming and J lost 8 bases; unmatched junction nucleotides: 12. The CDR3 is 14 amino acids. Germline V lookup: CDR1 LGHDT, CDR2 YNNKEL (reference sequence). The chain's CDR3 is CASRPSGAVETQYF. Here the CDR3 DNA reads TGTGCCAGCAGACCGAGCGGGGCGGTGGAAACCCAGTACTTC.

The rearrangement links TRBV20-1 to TRBJ1-6; D is possibly TRBD1 (5 bases). Trimming pared 0 bases from V and 8 bases from J, leaving 8 bases between. Germline V lookup: CDR1 DFQATT, CDR2 SNEGSKA (reference sequence). The CDR3 is 13 amino acids. CDR3 nucleotides: TGCAGTGCTAGAGAAGTGGGGGATTCACCCCTCCACTTT. Its translation: CSAREVGDSPLHF.

V gene TRBV7-9 combines with J gene TRBJ2-1; tentatively, D is TRBD1 (6 bases). Between the trimmed V and J ends, which lost 6 bases and 6 bases, there was a span of 15 bases. From germline, CDR1 is SEHNR and CDR2 FQNEAQ (reference sequence). The CDR3 has 14 residues. CDR3 protein: CASRYSGQINEQFF. The DNA of the CDR3 is TGTGCCAGCAGATACAGCGGACAGATCAATGAGCAGTTCTTC.

This clonotype has at least ten counts. The rearrangement links TRBV28 to TRBJ2-7; TRBD1 matches at 7 bases. Germline-derived CDR1 and CDR2 are MDHEN and SYDVKM. J lost 2 bases, V lost 6 bases, and 7 bases had no gene match. This CDR3 is built from 14 residues. As DNA, the CDR3 is TGTGCCAGCAGGGAGACCGGGACAGCCTACGAGCAGTACTTC. It is translated as CASRETGTAYEQYF.

This clonotype was picked up many times. V and J are TRBV20-1 and TRBJ1-1, with 7 positions matching TRBD1. The trim removed 4 bases at V and 6 bases at J, leaving 11 bases unmatched. The CDR3 sequence is 14 residues long. The V gene's germline CDR1 is DFQATT and CDR2 SNEGSKA (reference sequence). The CDR3: CSAKNQGVDAEAFF. The DNA for the CDR3 is TGCAGTGCTAAAAATCAGGGGGTGGACGCTGAAGCTTTCTTT.

This clonotype appeared a few times. The junction does not match germline at one end; this may be a read error. DNA of the CDR3: TGTGCCAGTAGTATGGGACAGGTCTCTAATGGCTACGCCTTC. Translation: CASSMGQVSNGYAF. The V gene is TRBV19, the J gene TRBJ1-2, with 8 bases aligning to TRBD1. This CDR3 has 14 amino acids. CDR1 is LNHDA and CDR2 is SQIVND in the germline V gene (reference sequence).

V gene TRBV7-9 combines with J gene TRBJ2-1; TRBD2 might be the D (5 bases). This CDR3 contains 15 residues. V was pared by 0 bases and J by 3 bases, with 9 bases between. CDR1 SEHNR and CDR2 FQNEAQ come from the germline V gene (reference sequence). This chain's CDR3 is CASSLAASSYNEQFF. The CDR3 nucleotides read TGTGCCAGCAGCTTAGCGGCTAGCAGCTACAATGAGCAGTTCTTC.

This clonotype was found many times. The chain has TRBV5-1 and TRBJ1-2; no definite D call. The CDR3 extends over 13 amino acids. V lost 0 bases, J lost 7 bases, and 10 bases lay in between. In germline, CDR1 is SGHRS, CDR2 YFSETQ. CDR3 nucleotide sequence: TGCGCCAGCAGCTTGGCCGGGCGGAGTGGCTACACCTTC. Protein: CASSLAGRSGYTF.